This T cell receptor beta chain comes out of a study of PD-1 blockade in classical Hodgkin lymphoma. For the study at large: Every 2 weeks, patients got 3 mg/kg intravenous nivolumab. Overall study findings and caveats: Complete responders possessed baseline diversity comparable to newly diagnosed patients. Exclusion was applied to patients who started nivolumab under 1 year after ASCT. By C4D1, CD4+ diversity increased significantly, especially in complete responders.

Each patient's relapse followed autologous stem cell transplantation, and brentuximab vedotin exposure varied. Points on this clone: The target antigen is unknown.

Germline V CDR1 and CDR2: MNHNS, SASEGT. V was clipped by 6 bases and J by 0 bases, with 6 bases between them. This CDR3 contains 13 residues. Profiled with immunoSEQ multiplex PCR; TCRdb holds only in-frame clones, not every one. The sample yields 20,000 to 25,000 clones, about 70% seen once. The rearrangement links TRBV6-1 to TRBJ1-3; D is unclear. The sample was peripheral blood mononuclear cells (PBMCs), taken at baseline. The source of this sequence is a human donor with classical Hodgkin lymphoma. The CDR3: CASRSYSGNTIYF. The CDR3 nucleotides read TGTGCCAGCAGGAGTTACTCTGGAAACACCATATATTTT.